At least ten counts were recorded for the clone carrying this T cell receptor (beta chain). Its antigen is not known. The sample comes from a study of T cells in Graves' hyperthyroidism and ophthalmopathy. At the level of the study: Before any treatment, at initial diagnosis, peripheral blood was collected.

Losses at the gene ends were 3 bases for V and 1 base for J; bases not matched to a gene: 4. The germline CDR1 and CDR2 sequences are MNHEY and SMNVEV (reference sequence). This CDR3 comprises 16 residues. TCR beta CDR3 regions were amplified from RNA. Primed by the HTBI set, a first-round RT-PCR was run on the TCR CDR3. TCRdb called the multiplex PCR reads again in MiXCR, with one record for every CDR3 protein. The sample contains about 380,000 distinct CDR3 sequences, around 14% of which appear only once. Study-level results: From stable hyperthyroidism, ophthalmopathy was set apart by a 13 V-J model.

The sequenced sample was blood. The chain couples TRBV27 to TRBJ1-1; 11 nucleotides line up with TRBD1. The receptor was isolated from a woman in her sixties with Graves' hyperthyroidism. The CDR3: CASSFSGTGGNTEAFF. The CDR3 bases are TGTGCCAGCAGTTTCTCCGGGACAGGGGGGAACACTGAAGCTTTCTTT.